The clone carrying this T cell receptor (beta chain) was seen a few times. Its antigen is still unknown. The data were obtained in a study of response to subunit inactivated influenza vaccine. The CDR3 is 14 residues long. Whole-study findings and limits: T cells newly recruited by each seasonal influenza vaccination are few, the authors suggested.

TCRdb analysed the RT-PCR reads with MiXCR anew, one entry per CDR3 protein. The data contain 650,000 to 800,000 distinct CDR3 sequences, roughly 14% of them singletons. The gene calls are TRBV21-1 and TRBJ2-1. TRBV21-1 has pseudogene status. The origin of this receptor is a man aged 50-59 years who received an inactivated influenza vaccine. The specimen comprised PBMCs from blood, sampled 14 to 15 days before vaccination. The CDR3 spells CASSRRPAGDEQFF. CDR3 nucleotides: TGTGCCAGCAGCCGGCGTCCGGCCGGCGATGAGCAGTTCTTC.